This T cell receptor beta chain was profiled in a study of blood T cell repertoires in COVID-19 (dated by TCRdb to about 2020). In the study overall: Collaborator samples came from the United States, Italy and Spain and covered acute and convalescent phases of COVID-19. The dataset comprised deeply sampled blood TCRbeta repertoires from subjects exposed to, actively infected with, or recovered from COVID-19. The samples were drawn from the first 160 participants of the ongoing ImmuneRACE study and from 950 to 1,500 subjects provided by 6 global collaborators. Where available, HLA class I and class II types were taken from metadata supplied by the sample provider and were not determined by assay-based typing. The repertoires were released in a freely available public database intended as a resource for research on the immune response to SARS-CoV-2. The material from the prospective study consisted of cDNA or gDNA derived from T cells, B-cell-depleted T cells, or PBMCs. A de-identified subject ID, COVID-19 status, age in years and sex were almost always included in the sample metadata.

The cysteine opens and the phenylalanine closes a CDR3 of 15 amino acids. Just the 45-base CDR3 DNA is kept, in frame starting at base 1. Trimming at the junction amounts to 3 bases on V and 2 bases on J, and the germline ends lie 12 bases apart. The germline V gene provides CDR1 SGHTS and CDR2 YDEGEE. Overall study results and their limits: How much clinical and demographic metadata was included differed by source and by participant, and the metadata was provided uncurated.

TCRbeta CDR3 regions were amplified from genomic DNA by means of the immunoSEQ Assay, a bias-controlled multiplex PCR. The paper's data handling went like this. The number of nucleated cells in each sample was estimated by amplification of reference gene primers within the assay. To quantify the absolute abundance of each unique TCRbeta CDR3 rearrangement, sequence reads were collapsed and filtered. For each sample, productive Simpson clonality was calculated as the square root of Simpson's diversity index across productive rearrangements. TCRdb mirrors the immuneACCESS table, restricted to in-frame sequences. Some clones are absent from its copies; in checked studies, under half trace to an unresolved V gene, and the reason for the others is unknown. V and J calls and clone size are given by that table; D and trimming were obtained from the DNA. Recorded for this sample are about 120,000 clones; 85% of them occurred a single time. The top ten hold 25% to 30% of the sample.

Collaborating institutions collected whole blood in K2EDTA tubes following their own protocols. Collaborator samples were shipped for TCRbeta analysis as frozen whole blood, isolated PBMCs, or DNA extracted from either sample type. As to this clone: Its antigen is still unknown. Base quality data are lacking; no much larger clone is found one base away.

The chain employs TRBV5-8 and TRBJ1-5, with the identity of the D gene unclear. The sample consisted of peripheral blood. The sequence came from a woman aged 80 or over with acute or convalescent COVID-19. The DNA reads TGTGCCAGCAGCTACCATAGCCGGGGCAATCAGCCCCAGCATTTT. Protein translation: CASSYHSRGNQPQHF.